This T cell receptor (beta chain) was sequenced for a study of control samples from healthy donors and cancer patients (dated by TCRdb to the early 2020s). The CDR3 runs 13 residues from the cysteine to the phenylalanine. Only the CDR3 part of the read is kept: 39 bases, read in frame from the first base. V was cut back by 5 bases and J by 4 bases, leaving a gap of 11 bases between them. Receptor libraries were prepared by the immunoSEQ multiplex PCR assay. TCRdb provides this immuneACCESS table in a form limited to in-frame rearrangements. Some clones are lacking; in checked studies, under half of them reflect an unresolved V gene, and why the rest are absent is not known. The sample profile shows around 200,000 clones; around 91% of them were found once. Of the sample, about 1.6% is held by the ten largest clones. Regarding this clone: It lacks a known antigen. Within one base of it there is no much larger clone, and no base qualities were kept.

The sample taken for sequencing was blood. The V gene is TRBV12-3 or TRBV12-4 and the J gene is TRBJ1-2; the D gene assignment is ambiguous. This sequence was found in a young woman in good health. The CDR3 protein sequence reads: CASSPRRIYGYTF. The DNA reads TGTGCCAGCAGTCCCCGGCGGATCTATGGCTACACCTTC.